This T cell receptor (beta chain) was identified during a study of control samples from healthy donors and cancer patients. Germline CDR1 reads SGHRS; CDR2 reads YFSETQ. This CDR3 has 15 amino acids. The germline V and J ends were trimmed by 0 bases and 1 base, with 10 bases remaining between them. Clones were read by immunoSEQ multiplex PCR, and TCRdb kept only the in-frame ones, dropping some. The sample carries 95,000 to 150,000 clones, around 90% recorded once. This clone turned up a few times. The receptor comes from a man in his forties in good health. This sequence joins TRBV5-1 and TRBJ1-1, with a weak D call TRBD1 (6 bases). The sequencing input was blood. The DNA for the CDR3 is TGCGCCAGCAGCTTGGAAGGGGGGTGGAACACTGAAGCTTTCTTT. Translating it yields CASSLEGGWNTEAFF.